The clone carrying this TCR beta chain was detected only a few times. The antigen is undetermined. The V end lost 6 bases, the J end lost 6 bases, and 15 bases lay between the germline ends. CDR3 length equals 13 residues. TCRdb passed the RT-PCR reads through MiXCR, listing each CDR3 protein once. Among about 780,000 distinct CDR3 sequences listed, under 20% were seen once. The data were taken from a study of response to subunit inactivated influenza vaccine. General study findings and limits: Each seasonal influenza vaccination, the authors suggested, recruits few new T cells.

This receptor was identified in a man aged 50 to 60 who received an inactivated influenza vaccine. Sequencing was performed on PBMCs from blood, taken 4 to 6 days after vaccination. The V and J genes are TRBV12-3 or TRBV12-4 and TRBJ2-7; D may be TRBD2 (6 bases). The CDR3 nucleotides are TGTGCCAGCAGGCTCGCGGGACTTCCCGAGCAGTACTTC. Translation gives CASRLAGLPEQYF.